A single sample is the source of the 10 T cell receptor beta chains below, sequenced in a study of OX40 agonist ivuxolimab in advanced cancers. Measured with immunoSEQ multiplex PCR; TCRdb has only the in-frame clones, and not every one. The sample contains 70,000 to 95,000 clones, roughly 88% of which appear only once. The sequencing used CD4+ or CD8+ T cells sorted from blood, collected in a trial of the OX40 agonist ivuxolimab. These receptors all stem from an adult with an advanced solid tumor such as melanoma, head and neck, liver or kidney cancer.

This rearrangement joins TRBV4-2 to TRBJ1-1; perhaps TRBD1 as D (5 bases). Trimming left V 4 bases short and J 3 bases short, with 9 bases between. The CDR3 length is 13 residues. Germline V lookup: CDR1 LGHNA, CDR2 YNFKEQ. CDR3 sequence (DNA): TGTGCCAGCAGCCCGCCGGGGGACACTGAAGCTTTCTTT. Amino acid sequence: CASSPPGDTEAFF.

Turning to this clone: This specimen includes other DNA sequences encoding the same CDR3. The genes are TRBV30 and TRBJ1-4; D unclear. Per germline, CDR1 GTSNPN and CDR2 SVGIG (reference sequence). The CDR3 is 13 amino acids. The germline V and J ends were trimmed by 6 bases and 3 bases, with 11 bases remaining between them. The CDR3 nucleotides read TGTGCCTGTCAGGATGCACCTAATGAAAAACTGTTTTTT. Translation: CACQDAPNEKLFF.

The chain is built from TRBV9 and TRBJ1-2; 7 bases line up with TRBD1. Per germline, CDR1 SGDLS and CDR2 YYNGEE. The CDR3 consists of 13 residues. J was trimmed by 4 bases and V by 4 bases; bases with no gene match: 4. The CDR3 here is CASSPGTVYGYTF. The CDR3 bases are TGTGCCAGCAGCCCCGGGACAGTCTATGGCTACACCTTC.

This chain joins TRBV19 and TRBJ2-1, with D unresolved. CDR1 is LNHDA and CDR2 is SQIVND in the germline V gene (reference sequence). V was pared by 2 bases and J by 7 bases, with 12 bases between. This CDR3 comprises 14 residues. CDR3 DNA: TGTGCCAGTAGTATAAGCCAGGCTAGTAATGAGCAGTTCTTC. It translates to CASSISQASNEQFF.

The chain combines TRBV18 with TRBJ2-3, with no clear D. The germline V gene has CDR1 KGHSH and CDR2 LQKENI. The CDR3 runs to 17 residues. V shed 3 bases and J shed 2 bases, with 18 bases lying between them. The CDR3 loop reads CASSPPPVWVSTDTQYF. In DNA form, the CDR3 reads TGTGCCAGCTCACCCCCCCCGGTTTGGGTGTCCACAGATACGCAGTATTTT. Filled out from reference TRBV18 and TRBJ2-3, the complete variable domain reads NAGVMQNPRHLVRRRGQEARLRCSPMKGHSHVYWYRQLPEEGLKFMVYLQKENIIDESGMPKERFSAEFPKEGPSILRIQQVVRGDSAAYFCASSPPPVWVSTDTQYFGPGTRLTVL.

The chain couples TRBV7-2 to TRBJ2-5; 14 bases are a match to TRBD2. V lost 6 bases and J lost 3; bases outside the gene matches: 0. The CDR3 runs to 14 residues. The germline V gene has CDR1 SGHTA and CDR2 FQGNSA. In DNA form, the CDR3 reads TGTGCCAGCAGGGGACTAGCGGGAGAAGAGACCCAGTACTTC. It encodes CASRGLAGEETQYF.

This clone was picked up one time. The rearrangement links TRBV10-3 to TRBJ2-7, with D perhaps matching TRBD1 or TRBD2 (5 bases each). V was clipped by 3 bases and J by 3 bases, with 15 bases between them. This CDR3 is built from 15 residues. From germline, CDR1 is ENHRY and CDR2 SYGVKD. The DNA of the CDR3 is TGTGCCATCAGTGATACCTGGGACGGAGACTACGAGCAGTACTTC. Encoded protein: CAISDTWDGDYEQYF.

In this sample, this clone turned up a few times. The gene calls are TRBV5-1 and TRBJ2-3, with D unresolved. The V gene lost 3 bases and the J gene lost 4 bases, with 12 bases spanning the gap. The CDR3 spans 14 residues. CDR1 SGHRS and CDR2 YFSETQ come from the germline V gene. This CDR3 is CASSSRYGPDTQYF. CDR3 nucleotide sequence: TGCGCCAGCAGCTCTAGGTATGGTCCAGATACGCAGTATTTT.

The rearrangement joins TRBV10-1 to TRBJ1-1; maybe TRBD1 (6 bases). This CDR3 has 13 amino acids. The V gene lost 6 bases and the J gene lost 5 bases, with 13 bases spanning the gap. From germline, CDR1 is WNHNN and CDR2 SYGVQD (reference sequence). This CDR3 is CASSSTGRTEAFF. Here the CDR3 DNA reads TGCGCCAGCAGCTCCACAGGGCGTACTGAAGCTTTCTTT.

V is TRBV6-5 and J is TRBJ1-1; 7 nucleotides line up with TRBD1. This CDR3 has 15 residues. Germline V lookup: CDR1 MNHEY, CDR2 SVGAGI. The junction had 8 bases not matched to a gene; V was cut back by 6 bases and J by 1 base. The CDR3 nucleotides read TGTGCCAGCAGGTCCGAACAGGGGACGAACACTGAAGCTTTCTTT. This sequence encodes CASRSEQGTNTEAFF.